This entry describes one T cell receptor beta chain. Assay used: immunoSEQ multiplex PCR; TCRdb lists only in-frame clones, some missing. Among 150,000 to 200,000 clones listed, over 75% were seen once. Germline V gene lookup returns CDR1 SNHLY and CDR2 FYNNEI. The CDR3 is 14 amino acids. This entry belongs to a study of cytotoxic CD8 clonotypes in ibrutinib-treated CLL. About the research overall: Collecting the response samples happened after a median 12 months of treatment, with a range of 6 to 36.

V and J are TRBV2 and TRBJ2-1, with D possibly TRBD2 on 6 matching bases. The sequences come from PBMCs, collected at disease progression, from a patient treated with ibrutinib. This receptor was obtained from a human donor with chronic lymphocytic leukemia. CDR3 coding DNA: TGTGTAGAGGTGGGGGGAGTGGGCTACAATGAGCAGTTCTTC. Protein: CVEVGGVGYNEQFF.